The clone carrying this T cell receptor beta chain was observed a few times. The antigen remains undetermined. The data were taken from a study of T cells in Graves' hyperthyroidism and ophthalmopathy. Findings of the study overall: Most thyroid clonotypes that were expanded above 0.001 also turned up in blood.

With 4 bases removed from V and 7 bases from J, the gap between germline ends came to 12 bases. The CDR3 spans 13 residues. Germline values: CDR1 SGHRS, CDR2 YFSETQ. Newly diagnosed hyperthyroidism patients aged 18 to 65 years had disease lasting under 2 months. Amplification targeted TCR beta CDR3 regions from RNA transcripts. Initially, a first-round RT-PCR of the TCR CDR3 employed the HTBI primer set. TCRdb analysed the multiplex PCR reads with MiXCR anew, one entry per CDR3 protein. The data hold over 700,000 distinct CDR3 sequences, with roughly 40% observed a single time. The sequence was obtained from a man aged 18 to 29 with Graves' hyperthyroidism. Sequences were obtained from blood. This sequence joins TRBV5-1 and TRBJ1-5; TRBD1 is a possible D gene (5 bases). CDR3 sequence (DNA): TGCGCCAGCAGCCACGAAGGGGAGCAGCCCCAGCATTTT. Translating gives CASSHEGEQPQHF.